This T cell receptor beta chain was identified during a study of low-dose radiotherapy and immunotherapy resistance in tumors. The overall study: On a schedule of every two weeks, intravenous cyclophosphamide at a dose of 200 mg/m2 was delivered one day before each radiation and immunotherapy administration.

This clonotype occurred once. Primers used for first-strand cDNA, a TRAV- and TRBV-specific set, covered both alpha and beta chains. Amplification of TCRs used a constant-region primer and V-primer adapter for about 18 PCR cycles. TCRdb fed the reads into MiXCR, producing one record per CDR3 protein. The profile shows about 39,000 distinct CDR3 sequences, roughly 31% of them singletons. Per germline, CDR1 KGHSH and CDR2 LQKENI. The CDR3 extends over 14 amino acids. V lost 1 base, J lost 4 bases, and 10 bases lay in between. Time point noted: before trial treatment. The chain recombines TRBV18 with TRBJ1-1, with D possibly TRBD1 on 5 matching bases. This receptor was identified in a male donor with gallbladder cancer. The specimen comprised PBMCs, sampled before treatment. The CDR3 DNA sequence: TGTGCCAGCTCACCACAGGGGCTGGGCACTGAAGCTTTCTTT. This encodes CASSPQGLGTEAFF.